This is a list of T cell receptor beta chains from one sample in a study of CD8 T cells in Susac syndrome. TCRdb ran MiXCR on the immunoSEQ multiplex PCR reads and lists one entry per CDR3 protein. The data hold about 200,000 distinct CDR3 sequences, with roughly 90% observed a single time. Sample: CD8+ T cells from PBMCs. Receptor source: a human donor with multiple sclerosis. The CDR3 runs from the conserved cysteine through the conserved F or W. A D gene is named only where the DNA matches it firmly. The size entry is marked missing in some rows and otherwise reads once, few, many or a size class.

D gene,clone size,V gene,J gene,CDR3 length,CDR3 DNA,CDR3 protein
NA,NA,TRBV6-5,TRBJ2-7,13,TGTGCCAGCAGTGGAGGCTACTCCTACGAGCAGTACTTC,CASSGGYSYEQYF
NA,NA,TRBV29-1,TRBJ2-7,12,TGCAGCGTTAATCGGGATTCCGACGAGCAGTACTTC,CSVNRDSDEQYF
NA,NA,TRBV20-1,TRBJ1-2,13,TGCAGTGCTAGAGATCCCGAGGACTATGGCTACACCTTC,CSARDPEDYGYTF
NA,NA,TRBV7-9,TRBJ2-6,15,TGTGCCAGCACTCCGGGGGTTGGTGGGGCCAACGTCCTGACTTTC,CASTPGVGGANVLTF
TRBD1,NA,TRBV15,TRBJ1-2,13,TGTGCCACCAGAGCCGGGACAGGTAATGGCTACACCTTC,CATRAGTGNGYTF
NA,once,TRBV6-2/TRBV6-3,TRBJ2-2,14,TGTGCCAGCAGTTTCGGGACCCGGGACGGGGAGCTGTTTTTT,CASSFGTRDGELFF
NA,NA,TRBV18,TRBJ2-7,13,TGTGCCAGCTCACCCCCCAGGAACTACGAGCAGTACTTC,CASSPPRNYEQYF
NA,NA,TRBV19,TRBJ2-7,15,TGTGCCAGTACCCCGACAGTGGAAGGCTCCTACGAGCAGTACTTC,CASTPTVEGSYEQYF
TRBD2,NA,TRBV6-2/TRBV6-3,TRBJ2-1,16,TGTGCCAGCAGTTTCCCACTAGCGGGGGGGCGGTATGAGCAGTTCTTC,CASSFPLAGGRYEQFF
NA,NA,TRBV13,TRBJ1-6,12,TGTGCCAGCAGCGTAGGAGTTTCACCCCTCCACTTT,CASSVGVSPLHF
TRBD1,NA,TRBV7-9,TRBJ2-5,15,TGTGCCAGCAGCTTTTGGGTACAGGGGATAGAGACCCAGTACTTC,CASSFWVQGIETQYF
TRBD1,NA,TRBV27,TRBJ1-1,16,TGTGCCAGCAGTTCTACGGACAGGGATTGGGGCACTGAAGCTTTCTTT,CASSSTDRDWGTEAFF
NA,NA,TRBV23-1,TRBJ1-6,15,TGCGCCAGCAGTCAATCTGCGGGGGATAATTCACCCCTCCACTTT,CASSQSAGDNSPLHF
NA,few,TRBV30,TRBJ1-1,11,TGTGCCTGGAGATCGACCGCTGAAGCTTTCTTT,CAWRSTAEAFF
NA,NA,TRBV28,TRBJ2-7,14,TGTGCCAGCAGTTTTTTGGGACCGGAGTACGAGCAGTACTTC,CASSFLGPEYEQYF
TRBD1,NA,TRBV27,TRBJ1-2,13,TGTGCCAGCAGTGTACAGGGGAACTATGGCTACACCTTC,CASSVQGNYGYTF
NA,NA,TRBV24-1,TRBJ1-2,16,TGTGCCACCAGTGACCCCGGTACAGGCGAGGCGGATGGCTACACCTTC,CATSDPGTGEADGYTF
TRBD1,NA,TRBV3-1,TRBJ2-7,15,TGTGCCAGCAGCCAAGGGACAGGGGGCCTCTACGAGCAGTACTTC,CASSQGTGGLYEQYF
NA,few,TRBV29-1,TRBJ2-7,13,TGCAGCGTTGCGTCAGGGTCCCTCTACGAGCAGTACTTC,CSVASGSLYEQYF
NA,once,TRBV29-1,TRBJ2-1,12,TGCAGCGTTGATGGGGGCCCCCGCGAGCAGTTCTTC,CSVDGGPREQFF
NA,few,TRBV7-9,TRBJ2-7,16,TGTGCCAGCAGCCCAGGTCGGGTGGAGGTTCTCTACGAGCAGTACTTC,CASSPGRVEVLYEQYF
TRBD2,NA,TRBV20-1,TRBJ2-7,13,TGCAGTGCTAGGGAGACTAGCGGATACGAGCAGTACTTC,CSARETSGYEQYF
TRBD1,NA,TRBV10-3,TRBJ1-1,14,TGTGCCATCAGTGAACAGGGGGTCGGCACTGAAGCTTTCTTT,CAISEQGVGTEAFF
NA,NA,TRBV15,TRBJ1-2,16,TGTGCCACCAGCAGAGATAGGCTCGCATCTAACTATGGCTACACCTTC,CATSRDRLASNYGYTF
NA,NA,TRBV6-1,TRBJ2-3,15,TGTGCCAGCAGTGAAGACTTGGCAAGCACAGATACGCAGTATTTT,CASSEDLASTDTQYF
NA,few,TRBV15,TRBJ2-7,14,TGTGCCGCAGCAGAGGTACGGGGGTCGGAGGAGCAGTACTTC,CAAAEVRGSEEQYF
TRBD2,NA,TRBV20-1,TRBJ2-1,18,TGCAGTGCCCCTAAGGGATATCGGACTAGCGGGAGTGGCAGTGAGCAGTTCTTC,CSAPKGYRTSGSGSEQFF
TRBD1,NA,TRBV4-3,TRBJ2-7,16,TGCGCCAGCAGCCAGTGGAGACAGGGTGGGTCCTACGAGCAGTACTTC,CASSQWRQGGSYEQYF
NA,NA,TRBV5-1,TRBJ2-1,16,TGCGCCAGCAGCTTGAGTTTTGCGGCAGGGGCCAATGAGCAGTTCTTC,CASSLSFAAGANEQFF
TRBD1,NA,TRBV9,TRBJ1-2,12,TGTGCCAGCCAAGGGACAGGTGATGGCTACACCTTC,CASQGTGDGYTF
TRBD2,once,TRBV12-3/TRBV12-4,TRBJ2-3,16,TGTGCCAGCAGACAACTAGCGGGAGTTCAAGCAGATACGCAGTATTTT,CASRQLAGVQADTQYF
TRBD2,NA,TRBV2,TRBJ2-7,15,TGTGCCAGCAGTGACCCAGGCCTAGCGGGGACCGAGCAGTACTTC,CASSDPGLAGTEQYF
NA,NA,TRBV25-1,TRBJ2-1,15,TGTGCCAGCAGTGAAGGATTGGGCTTCTACAATGAGCAGTTCTTC,CASSEGLGFYNEQFF
NA,NA,TRBV7-9,TRBJ1-1,14,TGTGCCAGCAGCTTACAGGGATCGAACACTGAAGCTTTCTTT,CASSLQGSNTEAFF
NA,NA,TRBV3-1,TRBJ2-7,13,TGTGCCAGCAGCCACGGGATAACCTACGAGCAGTACTTC,CASSHGITYEQYF
NA,NA,TRBV7-6,TRBJ1-1,12,TGTGCCAGCAGAGACTCGAACACTGAAGCTTTCTTT,CASRDSNTEAFF
NA,NA,TRBV13,TRBJ2-3,14,TGTGCCAGCAGCCCCTCGAAGGCCCCAGATACGCAGTATTTT,CASSPSKAPDTQYF
TRBD2,once,TRBV27,TRBJ2-1,15,TGTGCCAGCAGTTGGCTAGCGGGAGGCTACAATGAGCAGTTCTTC,CASSWLAGGYNEQFF
NA,NA,TRBV9,TRBJ1-6,14,TGTGCCAGCAGCGTAGTATCGGGTGGACCGCCTATCCACTTT,CASSVVSGGPPIHF